What follows are 2 T cell receptor beta chains derived from one specimen sequenced in a study of cytomegalovirus exposure and HLA in healthy donors. Primers included in the PCR were 60 Vbeta and 13 Jbeta primers. Measured with immunoSEQ multiplex PCR; TCRdb has only the in-frame clones, and not every one. Of around 100,000 clones in the sample, about 86% are singletons; the top ten hold approximately 4%. The sequencing sample was made of PBMCs. The receptors here all came from a woman aged 70 to 79 in good health and CMV-seropositive.

With regard to this clone: At one end, the junction sequence differs from germline, possibly due to a read error. The chain employs TRBV7-9 and TRBJ1-2, with D perhaps matching TRBD1 (5 bases). The CDR3 is made up of 13 amino acids. The germline V gene has CDR1 SEHNR and CDR2 FQNEAQ (reference sequence). CDR3 nucleotide sequence: TGTTCCAGCAGCTGGGGGGGGGTCTATGGCTACACCTTC. Its protein product is CSSSWGGVYGYTF.

The CDR3 protein is CASELGRVQGREKLFF. CDR3 sequence (DNA): TGTGCCAGCGAGCTTGGTAGGGTCCAGGGGAGAGAAAAACTGTTTTTT. The chain links TRBV5-6 to TRBJ1-4; maybe TRBD1 (6 bases). This CDR3 comprises 16 residues. Germline V gene sequence: CDR1 SGHDT, CDR2 YYEEEE. Between the trimmed V and J ends, which lost 7 bases and 8 bases, there was a span of 24 bases.